The 29 T cell receptor beta chains listed next were all sequenced from one sample in a study of CD8+CD57+ T cells in acquired aplastic anemia. By flow cytometry, patients selected for sequencing had shown an expansion of CD8+CD57+ cells. The study profiled TCR beta VDJ and CDR3 using genomic DNA as template. One entry per CDR3 protein results from TCRdb running MiXCR on the reads. The table records around 220,000 distinct CDR3 sequences, around 49% of them present only once. The sample comprised sorted CD4+, CD8+, or CD8+CD57+ T cells (not recorded which) from PBMCs. Every receptor here comes from a human donor with aplastic anemia.

This clonotype was seen at least ten times. This chain uses TRBV5-1 with TRBJ2-5; D tentatively reads TRBD1 or TRBD2 (5 bases each). Germline loops: CDR1 SGHRS, CDR2 YFSETQ. Deletions cut 4 bases from V and 5 bases from J, with 12 bases between. This CDR3 contains 13 residues. The CDR3 DNA is TGCGCCAGCAGCCCTGCTTGGGGGGAGACCCAGTACTTC. It yields the protein CASSPAWGETQYF.

The rearrangement uses TRBV7-9 and TRBJ1-1; D remains ambiguous. The length of the CDR3 is 14 residues. Trimming removed 5 bases from V and 5 bases from J, with 15 bases in between. Germline V gives CDR1 SEHNR, CDR2 FQNEAQ (reference sequence). The CDR3 sequence: CASSGAGRLTEAFF. The CDR3, as DNA: TGTGCCAGCAGCGGTGCAGGTCGTTTGACTGAAGCTTTCTTT. The whole variable domain, filled in from reference TRBV7-9 and TRBJ1-1, reads DTGVSQNPRHKITKRGQNVTFRCDPISEHNRLYWYRQTLGQGPEFLTYFQNEAQLEKSRLLSDRFSAERPKGSFSTLEIQRTEQGDSAMYLCASSGAGRLTEAFFGQGTRLTVV.

The chain employs TRBV3-1 and TRBJ1-1; maybe TRBD1 (6 bases). The V gene's germline CDR1 is LGHDT and CDR2 YNNKEL (reference sequence). This CDR3 has 17 residues. Trimming shortened V by 0 bases and J by 0 bases, and 14 bases separated the two germline ends. As DNA, the CDR3 is TGTGCCAGCAGCCAAGACCCCCCAGGGGAATTGAACACTGAAGCTTTCTTT. Translated: CASSQDPPGELNTEAFF.

V usage is TRBV5-1 and J usage is TRBJ1-2, with a possible D match to TRBD1 (5 bases). Germline-derived CDR1 and CDR2 are SGHRS and YFSETQ. Trimming removed 5 bases at V and 2 bases at J, with 10 bases between. The CDR3 is 13 amino acids. In DNA form, the CDR3 reads TGCGCCAGCAGAACGGGACTGAACTATGGCTACACCTTC. Translated: CASRTGLNYGYTF.

V and J are TRBV15 and TRBJ1-3, with a possible D match to TRBD1 (6 bases). CDR1 and CDR2 from the germline V gene are LNHNV and YYDKDF (reference sequence). This CDR3 is built from 15 residues. V was shortened by 1 base and J by 8 bases, with 15 bases between the two germline ends. The CDR3 sequence: CATSRGLGGRHTIYF. As DNA, the CDR3 is TGTGCCACCAGCAGAGGCTTGGGGGGCCGGCACACCATATATTTT.

The V and J genes are TRBV5-1 and TRBJ1-3, with a possible D match to TRBD1 (5 bases). Trimming stripped 4 bases from V and 0 bases from J, with 11 bases between. Germline V lookup: CDR1 SGHRS, CDR2 YFSETQ. The CDR3 has 15 amino acids. The CDR3: CASSDTGDSGNTIYF. The CDR3 region has the DNA TGCGCCAGCAGCGACACAGGTGACTCTGGAAACACCATATATTTT.

This clonotype was picked up many times. One end of the junction varies from germline; a read error may be responsible. The CDR3 DNA is TGCGCCAGCAGGGGGACAGGGGCCTATGGCTACACCTTC. Its protein product is CASRGTGAYGYTF. V gene TRBV6-1 combines with J gene TRBJ1-2; 10 bases are shared with TRBD1. The CDR3 has 13 amino acids. CDR1 and CDR2 (germline): MNHNS, SASEGT.

This chain connects TRBV29-1 to TRBJ2-7; TRBD1 agrees at 11 bases. The CDR3 covers 15 residues. Trimming cost V 3 bases and J 6 bases; bases outside gene matches: 10. Germline-derived CDR1 and CDR2 are SQVTM and ANQGSEA. CDR3 nucleotide sequence: TGCAGCGTTGATGCCAGGACAGGGGGCGCGGGCGAGCAGTACTTC. This sequence encodes CSVDARTGGAGEQYF.

V is TRBV7-6 and J is TRBJ2-3, with 9 positions matching TRBD2. This CDR3 has 14 amino acids. CDR1 is SGHVS and CDR2 is FNYEAQ in the germline V gene. V dropped 10 bases and J dropped 4; count of bases not matched to a gene: 9. DNA of the CDR3: TGTGCCACCAGTAGCTCTAGCGGGGCAGATACGCAGTATTTT. Encoded protein: CATSSSSGADTQYF.

The chain is built from TRBV20-1 and TRBJ2-5; TRBD2 matches at 10 bases. With 3 bases clipped from V and 2 bases from J, the junction kept 6 bases outside the gene matches. Germline assignment: CDR1 DFQATT and CDR2 SNEGSKA (reference sequence). This CDR3 contains 15 residues. This CDR3 is CSARGQRGGQETQYF. In nucleotides, the CDR3 is TGCAGTGCTAGGGGGCAGCGGGGGGGGCAAGAGACCCAGTACTTC.

In this sample, this clonotype turned up many times. The rearrangement links TRBV4-2 to TRBJ2-5; TRBD2 is a possible D gene (7 bases). The germline gives CDR1 LGHNA, CDR2 YNFKEQ. Trimming shortened V by 0 bases and J by 1 base, and 18 bases separated the two germline ends. The CDR3 runs to 18 residues. CDR3 bases: TGTGCCAGCAGCCAAGATCGGGGGGACGGGGGCCTCCAAGAGACCCAGTACTTC. It codes for CASSQDRGDGGLQETQYF.

The rearrangement uses TRBV6-1 and TRBJ1-1; 7 bases agree with TRBD1. The CDR3 is 14 amino acids. The germline gives CDR1 MNHNS, CDR2 SASEGT. V dropped 10 bases and J dropped 1; count of bases not matched to a gene: 9. CDR3 nucleotides: TGTGCCATCAGGGGGGACGAAGCGAACACTGAAGCTTTCTTT. It encodes CAIRGDEANTEAFF.

This chain joins TRBV5-4 and TRBJ2-2; 12 nucleotides line up with TRBD1. Trimming took 3 bases from V and 5 from J; bases not matched to a gene: 11. Per germline, CDR1 SGHNT and CDR2 YYREEE (reference sequence). This CDR3 has 18 amino acids. The CDR3 reads CASSSPGQGALATGELFF. As DNA, the CDR3 is TGTGCCAGCAGCTCGCCGGGACAGGGGGCGTTAGCGACCGGGGAGCTGTTTTTT.

V and J are TRBV7-9 and TRBJ2-5, with D perhaps TRBD2 (6 bases). The V gene's germline CDR1 is SEHNR and CDR2 FQNEAQ (reference sequence). The CDR3 is made up of 14 amino acids. V lost 5 bases and J lost 0, with 10 bases in between. The CDR3 DNA reads TGTGCCAGCAGCCTCCGGGAGCACCAAGAGACCCAGTACTTC. This sequence encodes CASSLREHQETQYF. The whole variable domain, remainder taken from reference TRBV7-9 and TRBJ2-5, is DTGVSQNPRHKITKRGQNVTFRCDPISEHNRLYWYRQTLGQGPEFLTYFQNEAQLEKSRLLSDRFSAERPKGSFSTLEIQRTEQGDSAMYLCASSLREHQETQYFGPGTRLLVL.

This clonotype was seen at least ten times. V is TRBV6-5 and J is TRBJ2-6, with 7 bases lining up with TRBD1. Trimming at V came to 6 bases and at J to 2 bases, leaving 4 bases not matched to a gene. This CDR3 is 15 amino acids long. Germline CDR1 is MNHEY and CDR2 is SVGAGI. The CDR3 region is CASRRQGPGANVLTF. The CDR3 coding sequence is TGTGCCAGCAGAAGACAGGGTCCTGGGGCCAACGTCCTGACTTTC.

The chain is built from TRBV10-3 and TRBJ1-5; 7 positions match TRBD1. V was clipped by 6 bases and J by 0 bases; unmatched bases: 11. The CDR3 runs 17 residues. The V gene's germline CDR1 is ENHRY and CDR2 SYGVKD. CDR3 residues: CAIRKLTGAYSNQPQHF. Written as DNA, the CDR3 is TGTGCCATCAGAAAACTTACAGGGGCGTATAGCAATCAGCCCCAGCATTTT.

V usage is TRBV6-1 and J usage is TRBJ2-7, with D possibly being TRBD1 (5 bases). There are 13 residues in the CDR3. The germline gives CDR1 MNHNS, CDR2 SASEGT. The V end lost 5 bases, the J end lost 4 bases, and 12 bases lay between the germline ends. The CDR3 reads CASSNPDRYEQYF. DNA of the CDR3: TGTGCCAGCAGTAATCCCGACAGATACGAGCAGTACTTC.

About this clonotype itself: A much larger clone lies a single base off, so this may be a read error. The rearrangement links TRBV7-9 to TRBJ2-3, with D tentatively TRBD2 (7 bases). The CDR3 has 15 residues. V was clipped by 3 bases and J by 3 bases, with 13 bases between them. Germline values: CDR1 SEHNR, CDR2 FQNEAQ (reference sequence). CDR3 amino acids: CASSLGGGPTDTQYF. The CDR3 DNA reads as TGTGCCAGCAGCTTGGGAGGGGGACCTACAGATACGCAGTATTTT.

This clonotype was found many times. This chain joins TRBV10-1 and TRBJ2-3; the D call may be TRBD1 or TRBD2 (5 bases each). The V gene's germline CDR1 is WNHNN and CDR2 SYGVQD (reference sequence). This CDR3 comprises 13 residues. The V end lost 8 bases, the J end lost 2 bases, and 11 bases lay between the germline ends. CDR3 in DNA: TGCGCCAGCTGGGGCGGGCTCACAGATACGCAGTATTTT. Residues: CASWGGLTDTQYF.

The V and J genes are TRBV19 and TRBJ1-2, with D tentatively TRBD1 (6 bases). Germline values: CDR1 LNHDA, CDR2 SQIVND (reference sequence). The CDR3 runs 16 residues. V lost 4 bases to trimming and J lost 1 base, with 16 bases between them. The CDR3 region has the DNA TGTGCCAGTAGTACAAGGACAGAGACGTATAACTATGGCTACACCTTC. Translating gives CASSTRTETYNYGYTF.

This clonotype has just a few counts. This chain joins TRBV20-1 and TRBJ2-5; 7 bases are shared with TRBD2. The CDR3 runs to 12 residues. CDR1 is DFQATT, CDR2 SNEGSKA, per germline (reference sequence). V was pared by 2 bases and J by 4 bases, with 1 base of the junction left unmatched. CDR3 coding DNA: TGCAGTGCTAGAAGGGAGGGAGAGACCCAGTACTTC. Translated, it gives CSARREGETQYF.

CDR3 protein: CAISESTGTNQPQHF. The CDR3 DNA reads TGTGCCATCAGTGAGTCGACAGGCACTAATCAGCCCCAGCATTTT. V gene TRBV10-3 combines with J gene TRBJ1-5, with D possibly matching TRBD1 (6 bases). Germline CDR1 ENHRY, CDR2 SYGVKD. There are 15 residues in the CDR3. V lost 0 bases and J 4 bases, leaving 10 bases between the germline ends.

This chain connects TRBV10-1 to TRBJ2-7; TRBD2 aligns across 12 bases. Germline V lookup: CDR1 WNHNN, CDR2 SYGVQD (reference sequence). CDR3 length: 14 amino acids. Trimming took 3 bases from V and 9 from J; bases not matched to a gene: 6. The CDR3 sequence: CASSDQLAGGTQYF. As DNA, the CDR3 is TGCGCCAGCAGTGACCAACTAGCGGGAGGAACGCAGTACTTC.

This rearrangement joins TRBV7-2 to TRBJ1-6; maybe TRBD1 (6 bases). V was trimmed by 5 bases and J by 7 bases, leaving 15 bases between them. CDR3 size: 15 residues. The V gene's germline CDR1 is SGHTA and CDR2 FQGNSA. CDR3 coding DNA: TGTGCCAGCAGCAGCTATATCGGGGGCAATTCACCCCTCCACTTT. This gives the protein CASSSYIGGNSPLHF.

About this clonotype: Being one base from a much bigger clone, this may be a read error. This chain connects TRBV7-2 to TRBJ2-3; 10 bases are shared with TRBD2. This CDR3 has 15 residues. Germline V lookup: CDR1 SGHTA, CDR2 FQGNSA. This chain's CDR3 is CDSSQTSGASDTQYF. Written as DNA, the CDR3 is TGTGACAGCAGTCAAACTAGCGGGGCATCAGATACGCAGTATTTT.

The V gene is TRBV7-2, the J gene TRBJ2-3; 8 positions agree with TRBD2. Germline V CDR1 and CDR2: SGHTA, FQGNSA. V was clipped by 1 base and J by 5 bases; unmatched bases: 14. The CDR3 totals 18 residues. The CDR3 protein is CASSLVGGRTVGQDTQYF. CDR3 DNA sequence: TGTGCCAGCAGCTTAGTAGGCGGGAGGACAGTGGGGCAAGATACGCAGTATTTT.

The J gene is TRBJ2-3, the V gene TRBV14; 12 bases map to TRBD2. After removal of 5 bases from V and 5 bases from J, the junction contained 5 bases not matched to a gene. The germline V gene has CDR1 SGHDN and CDR2 FVKESK. The CDR3 loop spans 15 amino acids. The CDR3 sequence: CASSTRTSGVDTQYF. The CDR3 nucleotides are TGTGCCAGCAGCACTAGGACTAGCGGGGTAGATACGCAGTATTTT.

This clonotype appeared many times. The chain is built from TRBV7-8 and TRBJ1-1; TRBD1 matches 8 bases. Germline CDR1 SGHVS, CDR2 FQNEAQ. V was clipped by 3 bases and J by 3 bases; unmatched bases: 3. This CDR3 has 14 residues. CDR3 DNA: TGTGCCAGCAGCTTCAACAGGGGGGACACTGAAGCTTTCTTT. Translated, it gives CASSFNRGDTEAFF.

This clonotype has a count of ten or more. V usage is TRBV5-1 and J usage is TRBJ2-1, with D possibly being TRBD1 (6 bases). CDR1 and CDR2 (germline): SGHRS, YFSETQ. V was cut by 4 bases and J by 5 bases, with 10 bases left in between. The CDR3 runs 13 residues. This CDR3 reads CASSTGTNNEQFF. DNA for the CDR3: TGCGCCAGCAGCACCGGGACAAACAATGAGCAGTTCTTC.